This TCR beta chain was profiled in a study of cytomegalovirus exposure and HLA in healthy donors. Study information: HLA-typed donors contributed around 88 million unique TCRs, which were held in an early data release. Study observations and caveats: Several of the most significant clusters appeared linked to common viral pathogens, based on a later analysis. About 90% or about 30% of the time was how often most TCR beta V segments were productive, according to an earlier analysis.

PCR primers comprised 60 Vbeta and 13 Jbeta primers. Per the original data handling: It was a later analysis that counted about 80 million unique TCR beta chains, of which approximately 9.9 million were shared. Using immunoSEQ multiplex PCR, the repertoire was profiled, and TCRdb retains in-frame clones only, with some absent. That table supplies the V and J calls and clone size; D and trimming were determined from the DNA. This table holds some 180,000 clones, 70% to 85% found once. The CDR3 runs 14 residues. V gave up 3 bases and J gave up 0 bases, with 7 bases separating them. Per germline, CDR1 SGHTA and CDR2 FQGTGA. Concerning this clone itself: The target antigen is unknown. The same CDR3 is also encoded by other DNA sequences in this sample.

V is TRBV7-3 and J is TRBJ2-3, with D possibly matching TRBD2 (6 bases). The sequenced sample was PBMCs. The receptor's source is a man younger than 35 in good health and CMV-seronegative. This CDR3 is CASSLGTSTDTQYF. The CDR3 DNA follows: TGTGCCAGCAGCTTGGGGACTAGCACAGATACGCAGTATTTT.